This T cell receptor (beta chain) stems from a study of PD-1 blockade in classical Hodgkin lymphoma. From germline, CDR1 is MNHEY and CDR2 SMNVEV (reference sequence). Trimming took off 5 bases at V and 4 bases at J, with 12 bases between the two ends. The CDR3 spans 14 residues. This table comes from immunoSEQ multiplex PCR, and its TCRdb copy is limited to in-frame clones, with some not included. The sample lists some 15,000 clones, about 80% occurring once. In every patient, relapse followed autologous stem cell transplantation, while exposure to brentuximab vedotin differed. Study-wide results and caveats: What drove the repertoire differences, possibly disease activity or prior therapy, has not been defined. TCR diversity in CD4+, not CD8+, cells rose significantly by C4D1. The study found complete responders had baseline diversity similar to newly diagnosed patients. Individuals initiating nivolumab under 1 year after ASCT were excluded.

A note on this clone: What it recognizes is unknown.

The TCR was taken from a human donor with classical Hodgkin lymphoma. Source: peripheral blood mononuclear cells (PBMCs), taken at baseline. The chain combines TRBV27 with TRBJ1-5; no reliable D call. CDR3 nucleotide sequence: TGTGCCAGCAGTCCTAAGACGGCTAATCAGCCCCAGCATTTT. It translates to CASSPKTANQPQHF.